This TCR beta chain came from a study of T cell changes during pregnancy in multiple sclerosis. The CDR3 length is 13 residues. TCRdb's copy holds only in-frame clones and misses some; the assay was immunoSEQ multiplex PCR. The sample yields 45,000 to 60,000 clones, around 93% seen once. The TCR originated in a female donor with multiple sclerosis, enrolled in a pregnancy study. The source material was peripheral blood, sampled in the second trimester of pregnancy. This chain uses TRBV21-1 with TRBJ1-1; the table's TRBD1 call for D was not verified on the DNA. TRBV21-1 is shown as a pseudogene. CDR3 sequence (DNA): TGTGCCAGCAGCAAAGAGGGGCGCGGCGGAGCTTTCTTT. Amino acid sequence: CASSKEGRGGAFF.